This T cell receptor (beta chain) was recorded in a study of regulatory dendritic cells for organ transplantation. CFSE-labeled sorted T cells met regulatory or mature dendritic cells for about five days. Only in-frame clones appear in the TCRdb table, and some are missing; sequencing was by immunoSEQ multiplex PCR. Among roughly 20,000 clones, around 79% were seen once, and the ten largest hold roughly 3%. As for this clone: What it binds is unknown.

V shed 0 bases and J shed 0 bases, with 9 bases lying between them. The CDR3 spans 16 residues. Germline V CDR1 and CDR2: LGHNA, YNFKEQ. The chain recombines TRBV4-2 with TRBJ1-3; no clear D. Sequencing was carried out using memory CD4+ T cells from blood cultured with regulatory dendritic cells. The subset here: CD45RO+ memory T cells. The TCR sequence derives from a human donor in good health. CDR3 residues: CASSQEWRNSGNTIYF. The DNA for the CDR3 is TGTGCCAGCAGCCAAGAATGGAGGAACTCTGGAAACACCATATATTTT.